This TCR beta chain was profiled in a study of T cells in Graves' hyperthyroidism and ophthalmopathy. Across the study: Once the initial diagnosis was made, peripheral blood was obtained before any treatment.

From more than 9.5 ml of fresh peripheral blood, PBMCs were isolated. Researchers took RNA transcripts and amplified the TCR beta CDR3 regions from them. TCR CDR3 underwent first-round RT-PCR with the HTBI primer set. Each CDR3 protein gets one entry after TCRdb re-called the multiplex PCR reads with MiXCR. The sample holds approximately 480,000 distinct CDR3 sequences, less than 25% seen once. Germline V gives CDR1 SGHNT, CDR2 YENEEA. The V and J ends lost 5 bases and 2 bases respectively, with 12 bases between them. The CDR3 has 14 amino acids. In this sample, this clonotype turned up many times. Specimen: blood. The sequence derives from a man aged 18 to 29 with Graves' hyperthyroidism. The rearrangement links TRBV11-3 to TRBJ2-5, with D possibly being TRBD1 (6 bases). CDR3 in DNA: TGTGCCAGCAGCCCCAGGGGATTTCAAGAGACCCAGTACTTC. This translates into CASSPRGFQETQYF.